In its sample, the clone carrying this T cell receptor (beta chain) was seen a few times. What it binds is not known. The germline CDR1 and CDR2 sequences are LNHDA and SQIVND (reference sequence). The germline V and J ends were trimmed by 11 bases and 2 bases, with 16 bases remaining between them. The CDR3 sequence is 14 residues long. The sample is drawn from a study of CD4 T cells in relation to SARS-CoV-2 and coronaviruses. Study at large: PBMCs were cultured with antigen for about eleven days before TCR beta sequencing. Negative control cultures got HIV-1 Nef peptides or no peptide.

CD4+ T cells from unexposed donors were obtained before the COVID-19 pandemic (2011-2018). CD4+ T cells were isolated from the cells after around 10 days of culture. Each well had a few million PBMCs in approximately 5.2% human AB serum with IL-2. Repertoires were generated with immunoSEQ multiplex PCR, while TCRdb's copy carries only in-frame clones and drops some. This table has tens of thousands of clones, around two thirds appearing once. The TCR originated in a human donor in good health. What was sequenced was CD4+ T cells from PBMCs, cultured in vitro. J is TRBJ2-1 and V is TRBV19, with TRBD2 as a possible D gene (5 bases). The DNA for the CDR3 is TGTGCCTGCGGGCAGCGGCGGACCTACAATGAGCAGTTCTTC. Translated, it gives CACGQRRTYNEQFF.